The T cell receptor beta chain described here comes from a study of T cell changes during pregnancy in multiple sclerosis. The germline V gene encodes CDR1 MDHEN and CDR2 SYDVKM. The CDR3 is 13 residues long. V was pared by 7 bases and J by 4 bases, with 13 bases between. Generated by immunoSEQ multiplex PCR, the TCRdb table keeps only in-frame clones and is missing some. The data show about 100,000 clones, about nine tenths seen once. The sequence derives from a female donor with multiple sclerosis, enrolled in a pregnancy study. Here the sequenced sample was peripheral blood, taken in the second trimester of pregnancy. The chain carries TRBV28 and TRBJ1-2, with no clear D. DNA for the CDR3: TGTGCCAGCATTGAGGAGGGCTCCTATGGCTACACCTTC. Encoded protein: CASIEEGSYGYTF.